Listed below are T cell receptor beta chains from one sample, sequenced in a study of blood T cell repertoires in COVID-19. Clones were sequenced by immunoSEQ multiplex PCR, and TCRdb holds only the in-frame ones, with some missing. The sample gives about 380,000 clones, roughly nine tenths of which show up once; 0.95% to 1.5% is in the top ten. The sample was peripheral blood. Source of these receptors: a man in his forties with acute or convalescent COVID-19. CDR3s include the opening cysteine and the closing phenylalanine or tryptophan. Fields, in order: D gene, V gene, J gene, clone size, CDR3 length, CDR3 protein, CDR3 DNA. The D gene is left open where the match is weak. Some rows have no size entry. The others give once, few or many, or a class for an expanded clone.

d_gene: .
v_gene: TRBV6-5
j_gene: TRBJ1-2
abundance: .
len: 15
CDR3aa: CASSYTGDIAGGYTF
CDR3nt: TGTGCCAGCAGTTACACCGGGGACATTGCGGGCGGCTACACCTTC

d_gene: TRBD2
v_gene: TRBV7-2
j_gene: TRBJ2-5
abundance: .
len: 14
CDR3aa: CASSLRGGVGIQYF
CDR3nt: TGTGCCAGCAGCTTGCGGGGGGGCGTGGGGATCCAGTACTTC

d_gene: TRBD1
v_gene: TRBV19
j_gene: TRBJ1-5
abundance: .
len: 16
CDR3aa: CASSIRGGYSNQPQHF
CDR3nt: TGTGCCAGTAGTATAAGAGGGGGCTATAGCAATCAGCCCCAGCATTTT

d_gene: TRBD1
v_gene: TRBV6-5
j_gene: TRBJ1-5
abundance: .
len: 15
CDR3aa: CASRATGGGYQPQHF
CDR3nt: TGTGCCAGCAGAGCGACAGGGGGCGGCTATCAGCCCCAGCATTTT

d_gene: .
v_gene: TRBV5-4
j_gene: TRBJ2-3
abundance: once
len: 12
CDR3aa: CASSTSPDTQYF
CDR3nt: TGTGCCAGCAGCACTAGCCCAGATACGCAGTATTTT

d_gene: .
v_gene: TRBV10-2
j_gene: TRBJ1-2
abundance: .
len: 14
CDR3aa: CASSEKQFNYGYTF
CDR3nt: TGCGCCAGCAGTGAAAAACAGTTTAACTATGGCTACACCTTC

d_gene: TRBD1
v_gene: TRBV28
j_gene: TRBJ1-2
abundance: .
len: 11
CDR3aa: CASGRDREWFF
CDR3nt: TGTGCCAGCGGACGGGACAGGGAGTGGTTCTTC

d_gene: .
v_gene: TRBV6-5
j_gene: TRBJ1-1
abundance: once
len: 12
CDR3aa: CASESGNTEAFF
CDR3nt: TGTGCCAGCGAATCGGGGAACACTGAAGCTTTCTTT

d_gene: TRBD2
v_gene: TRBV18
j_gene: TRBJ2-3
abundance: .
len: 18
CDR3aa: CASSPRLLAGGNTDTQYF
CDR3nt: TGTGCCAGCTCACCGCGCCTACTAGCGGGGGGCAACACAGATACGCAGTATTTT

d_gene: .
v_gene: TRBV5-6
j_gene: TRBJ2-4
abundance: .
len: 15
CDR3aa: CASSLGGRVKNIQYF
CDR3nt: TGTGCCAGCAGCTTGGGAGGTCGAGTCAAAAACATTCAGTACTTC

d_gene: .
v_gene: TRBV6-1
j_gene: TRBJ1-2
abundance: .
len: 16
CDR3aa: CASSVSRGASLKGYTF
CDR3nt: TGTGCCAGCAGTGTTTCCAGGGGCGCTTCTCTAAAGGGCTACACCTTC

d_gene: .
v_gene: TRBV28
j_gene: TRBJ1-2
abundance: .
len: 18
CDR3aa: CASRTHTAQGYTDYGYTF
CDR3nt: TGTGCCAGCAGGACCCACACGGCGCAGGGCTACACAGACTATGGCTACACCTTC